Shown below are 22 T cell receptor beta chains from a single sample sequenced in a study of vaccination effects on CD4 cells after COVID-19. Ahead of sequencing, the ViraFEST assay grew antigen-specific CD4+ T cells using viral peptide pools. The authors isolated CD4+ T cells after about 10 days of culture. Nobody among the vaccine recipients had prior SARS-CoV-2 infection (nucleocapsid antibodies were negative). Which antigens these TCRs recognize remains unknown. Method: immunoSEQ multiplex PCR; TCRdb's copy keeps in-frame clones and lacks some. Of approximately 30,000 clones in the sample, 70% to 80% were seen once. The starting material was CD4+ T cells from PBMCs cultured with SARS-CoV-2 spike peptides, obtained before COVID-19 vaccination. The receptors derive from a human donor who received a COVID-19 vaccine.

The chain combines TRBV7-9 with TRBJ2-6; D not resolved. In germline, CDR1 is SEHNR, CDR2 FQNEAQ (reference sequence). The ends were cut back, 1 base at V and 2 bases at J, with 12 bases in the middle. This CDR3 spans 17 amino acids. DNA for the CDR3: TGTGCCAGCAGCTTAGGGTTCGGCGGCCCTGGGGCCAACGTCCTGACTTTC. It specifies CASSLGFGGPGANVLTF.

This clone has only a few counts. The gene calls are TRBV5-1 and TRBJ1-2; D might be TRBD1 (5 bases). V was trimmed by 0 bases and J by 3 bases, leaving 9 bases between them. The CDR3 loop spans 14 amino acids. Germline V lookup: CDR1 SGHRS, CDR2 YFSETQ. The chain's CDR3 is CASSLEGADYGYTF. CDR3 sequence (DNA): TGCGCCAGCAGCTTGGAAGGGGCTGACTATGGCTACACCTTC.

The genes are TRBV4-1 and TRBJ2-1, with D tentatively TRBD1 (6 bases). Germline V lookup: CDR1 MGHRA, CDR2 YSYEKL. This CDR3 comprises 16 residues. Trimming cost V 2 bases and J 0 bases, with 11 bases left between them. The CDR3 DNA reads as TGCGCCAGCAGCCAACCAGGGGTGAGCTCCTACAATGAGCAGTTCTTC. This encodes CASSQPGVSSYNEQFF.

This clone appeared a few times. CDR3 coding DNA: TGTGCCAGCAGCCAAACGGGAGGAGGTTGGGCCTACGAGCAGTACTTC. Amino acid sequence: CASSQTGGGWAYEQYF. This chain links TRBV4-2 with TRBJ2-7, with 7 bases fitting TRBD2. The CDR3 contains 16 residues. Germline CDR1 LGHNA, CDR2 YNFKEQ. V was pared by 2 bases and J by 2 bases, with 9 bases of the junction left unmatched.

In this sample, this clone turned up once. The J gene is TRBJ2-3, the V gene TRBV10-3; TRBD2 aligns across 11 bases. CDR3 size: 15 residues. Trimming cost V 4 bases and J 1 base; bases outside gene matches: 1. Germline V CDR1 and CDR2: ENHRY, SYGVKD. CDR3 nucleotides: TGTGCCATCAGTGGGGGACTAGCGGGCACAGATACGCAGTATTTT. Amino acid sequence: CAISGGLAGTDTQYF.

The chain uses TRBV7-9 and TRBJ2-1; the match to TRBD2 covers 9 bases. The CDR3 covers 15 residues. Germline trimming cut 2 bases from V and 7 bases from J; bases unmatched to any gene: 6. The germline V gene encodes CDR1 SEHNR and CDR2 FQNEAQ (reference sequence). In DNA, the CDR3 is TGTGCCAGCAGCTTACAAGCGGGAGGTCGGAATGAGCAGTTCTTC. As protein: CASSLQAGGRNEQFF.

The chain has TRBV12-3 or TRBV12-4 and TRBJ2-2; a weak D match, TRBD1 (6 bases). There are 13 residues in the CDR3. With 4 bases removed from V and 6 bases from J, the gap between germline ends came to 9 bases. The CDR3 sequence is CASSSTGPGELFF. In DNA, the CDR3 is TGTGCCAGCAGTTCCACAGGGCCCGGGGAGCTGTTTTTT.

This clone was seen just once. The chain links TRBV27 to TRBJ1-1, with 9 nucleotides matching TRBD1. The V gene end was trimmed by 6 bases and the J gene end by 5 bases; junction bases not matched to a gene: 7. This CDR3 is 14 amino acids long. Germline values: CDR1 MNHEY, CDR2 SMNVEV (reference sequence). CDR3 sequence (DNA): TGTGCCAGCAGACGGGACAGGGCCTTTACTGAAGCTTTCTTT. This translates into CASRRDRAFTEAFF.

The J gene is TRBJ1-1, the V gene TRBV3-1 (or the pseudogene TRBV3-2), with D unresolved. Deletions cut 5 bases from V and 7 bases from J, with 14 bases between. Germline CDR1 and CDR2: LGHDT and YNNKEL (reference sequence). The CDR3 is made up of 13 amino acids. CDR3 loop: CASSTEGASEAFF. DNA for the CDR3: TGTGCCAGCAGCACCGAAGGAGCTAGTGAAGCTTTCTTT.

The rearrangement links TRBV27 to TRBJ1-3; D is possibly TRBD1 (5 bases). Germline CDR1 is MNHEY and CDR2 is SMNVEV (reference sequence). The CDR3 loop spans 14 amino acids. V was cut by 6 bases and J by 6 bases, with 15 bases left in between. CDR3 sequence reads: CASSPDGTSNTIYF. The CDR3 region has the DNA TGTGCCAGCAGCCCGGACGGGACTTCAAACACCATATATTTT.

This clone was recorded only once. V and J are TRBV11-2 and TRBJ1-5; maybe TRBD1 (6 bases). The V end was cut by 5 bases, the J end by 6 bases, with 17 bases between. The germline V gene has CDR1 SGHAT and CDR2 FQNNGV. CDR3 length: 15 amino acids. CDR3 loop: CASSVGGGGFQPQHF. In DNA form, the CDR3 reads TGTGCCAGCAGCGTCGGGGGCGGGGGATTTCAGCCCCAGCATTTT.

V gene TRBV10-3 combines with J gene TRBJ2-2, with D perhaps given as TRBD1 or TRBD2 (6 bases each). The CDR3 is made up of 15 amino acids. The V gene lost 7 bases and the J gene lost 1 base, with 13 bases spanning the gap. CDR1 is ENHRY, CDR2 SYGVKD, per germline. CDR3 region: CAIIRGAGNTGELFF. CDR3 nucleotide sequence: TGTGCCATCATAAGGGGGGCAGGGAACACCGGGGAGCTGTTTTTT.

The chain carries TRBV2 and TRBJ2-1, with D unresolved. This CDR3 is built from 16 residues. Trimming removed 0 bases at V and 4 bases at J, with 13 bases between. Germline lookup yields CDR1 SNHLY and CDR2 FYNNEI. CDR3 bases: TGTGCCAGCAGTGAAGCAGGGCTAGGGTCATACAATGAGCAGTTCTTC. Protein sequence: CASSEAGLGSYNEQFF.

With regard to this clone: The sample has other DNA sequences that encode this CDR3 too. V usage is TRBV6-6 and J usage is TRBJ1-2; 7 positions agree with TRBD1. Germline V CDR1 and CDR2: MNHNY, SVGAGI (reference sequence). The CDR3 is made up of 16 amino acids. The trim removed 6 bases at V and 2 bases at J, leaving 12 bases unmatched. CDR3 bases: TGTGCCAGCAGCCACCCGCAGGACAGGTTAAACTATGGCTACACCTTC. The encoded protein is CASSHPQDRLNYGYTF.

The genes are TRBV5-1 and TRBJ2-5; 7 nucleotides align to TRBD2. The CDR3 extends over 16 amino acids. Germline trimming cut 6 bases from V and 1 base from J; bases unmatched to any gene: 12. Per the germline V gene, CDR1 is SGHRS and CDR2 is YFSETQ. Written as DNA, the CDR3 is TGCGCCAGCACCCAGGCTAGCGGCACCCTCCAAGAGACCCAGTACTTC. It yields the protein CASTQASGTLQETQYF.

The rearrangement joins TRBV2 to TRBJ2-7, with D possibly called TRBD1 or TRBD2 (5 bases each). The germline V and J ends were trimmed by 1 base and 2 bases, with 9 bases remaining between them. Germline V gives CDR1 SNHLY, CDR2 FYNNEI. The CDR3 totals 14 residues. The CDR3, as DNA: TGTGCCAGCAGTGAAGAAAGAGGGGCCTACGAGCAGTACTTC. Its translation is CASSEERGAYEQYF. Filled out from reference TRBV2 and TRBJ2-7, the complete variable domain reads EPEVTQTPSHQVTQMGQEVILRCVPISNHLYFYWYRQILGQKVEFLVSFYNNEISEKSEIFDDQFSVERPDGSNFTLKIRSTKLEDSAMYFCASSEERGAYEQYFGPGTRLTVT.

The chain joins TRBV6-2 or TRBV6-3 to TRBJ2-1; 7 positions agree with TRBD2. The CDR3 has 13 residues. From germline, CDR1 is MNHEY and CDR2 SVGEGT. The J segment lost 9 bases and the V segment lost 4 bases, leaving 6 bases of the junction unmatched. The CDR3 DNA sequence: TGTGCCAGCAGTTCGTTAGCGGGCCTTGAGCAGTTCTTC. It translates to CASSSLAGLEQFF.

The chain is built from TRBV5-1 and TRBJ1-1, with 12 positions matching TRBD1. V trimming: 3 bases; J trimming: 11 bases; junction bases outside the gene matches: 5. The CDR3 loop spans 13 amino acids. Per the germline V gene, CDR1 is SGHRS and CDR2 is YFSETQ. CDR3 in amino acids: CASSSPGQGAAFF. CDR3 nucleotides: TGCGCCAGCAGCTCACCGGGACAGGGGGCTGCTTTCTTT.

The chain recombines TRBV7-8 with TRBJ1-4; TRBD1 matches 8 bases. The CDR3 length is 14 residues. V trimming: 6 bases; J trimming: 0 bases; junction bases outside the gene matches: 0. Germline assignment: CDR1 SGHVS and CDR2 FQNEAQ. CDR3 sequence: CASRQGATNEKLFF. For the CDR3, the DNA is TGTGCCAGCAGACAGGGGGCAACTAATGAAAAACTGTTTTTT.

The genes are TRBV11-2 and TRBJ1-6; D is perhaps TRBD1 (5 bases). CDR1 and CDR2 from the germline V gene are SGHAT and FQNNGV. This CDR3 contains 15 residues. The V and J ends lost 5 bases and 8 bases respectively, with 16 bases between them. The DNA for the CDR3 is TGTGCCAGCAGCCCCGCCGGAGTGGGGGATTCACCCCTCCACTTT. Protein product: CASSPAGVGDSPLHF.

V gene TRBV19 combines with J gene TRBJ2-3; 9 bases line up with TRBD1. This CDR3 spans 17 amino acids. Germline loops: CDR1 LNHDA, CDR2 SQIVND (reference sequence). V trimming: 5 bases; J trimming: 2 bases; junction bases outside the gene matches: 11. This CDR3 is CASSPRPGTGSTDTQYF. CDR3 sequence (DNA): TGTGCCAGTAGTCCCCGACCCGGGACAGGGTCCACAGATACGCAGTATTTT. Full variable domain (outside the CDR3, taken from reference TRBV19 and TRBJ2-3): DGGITQSPKYLFRKEGQNVTLSCEQNLNHDAMYWYRQDPGQGLRLIYYSQIVNDFQKGDIAEGYSVSREKKESFPLTVTSAQKNPTAFYLCASSPRPGTGSTDTQYFGPGTRLTVL.

This rearrangement joins TRBV6-5 to TRBJ1-4, with TRBD1 identical over 11 bases. Germline CDR1 is MNHEY and CDR2 is SVGAGI. The length of the CDR3 is 15 residues. Losses at the gene ends were 5 bases for V and 7 bases for J; bases not matched to a gene: 6. CDR3 sequence reads: CASSRRTGGFEKLFF. Here the CDR3 DNA reads TGTGCCAGCAGTCGAAGGACAGGGGGCTTTGAAAAACTGTTTTTT.